This T cell receptor beta chain was identified during a study of T cells expressing NK-cell markers. With the 5' RACE reads reprocessed, TCRdb shows one record per CDR3 protein and no DNA. The record lists a few hundred thousand distinct CDR3 sequences, of which the ten most abundant hold approximately 3.6%. The CDR3 totals 15 residues. Per germline, CDR1 DFQATT and CDR2 SNEGSKA (reference sequence). The rearrangement joins TRBV20-1 to TRBJ2-7; TCRdb designates TRBD1, a call that cannot be tested without DNA. The material sequenced was blood T cells: a sorted CD56 or NKG2C T cell subset, CD4+ or CD8+ T cells, or bulk PBMC T cells (not recorded which). The source is a man younger than 30 in good health. CDR3 sequence reads: CSANAGIGVSYEQYF.